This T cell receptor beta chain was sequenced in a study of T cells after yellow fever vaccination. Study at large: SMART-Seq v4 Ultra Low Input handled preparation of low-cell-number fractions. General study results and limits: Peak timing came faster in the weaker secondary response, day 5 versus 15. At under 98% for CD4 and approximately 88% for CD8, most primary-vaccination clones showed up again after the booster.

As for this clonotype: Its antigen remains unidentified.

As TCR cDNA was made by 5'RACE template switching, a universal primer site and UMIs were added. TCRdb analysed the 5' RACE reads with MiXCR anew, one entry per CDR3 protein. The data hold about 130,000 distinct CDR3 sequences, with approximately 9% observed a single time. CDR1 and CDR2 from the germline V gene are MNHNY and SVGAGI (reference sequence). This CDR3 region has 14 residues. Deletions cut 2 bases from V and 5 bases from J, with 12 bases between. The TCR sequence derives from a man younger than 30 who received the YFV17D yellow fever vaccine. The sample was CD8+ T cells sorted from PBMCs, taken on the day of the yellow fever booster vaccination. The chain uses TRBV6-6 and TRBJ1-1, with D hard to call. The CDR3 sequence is CASSYSIEGTEAFF. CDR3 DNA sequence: TGTGCCAGCAGTTACAGCATCGAAGGGACTGAAGCTTTCTTT.